The clone carrying this T cell receptor beta chain has a single count. Antigen specificity is unknown. The data originate from a study of CD8+ T cells in alopecia areata. Extracted RNA was reverse transcribed into cDNA, the sequencing template. Profiled with immunoSEQ multiplex PCR; TCRdb holds only in-frame clones, not every one. The table shows 250,000 to 300,000 clones, with roughly 60% occurring only once. This CDR3 is built from 16 residues. V trimming: 4 bases; J trimming: 4 bases; junction bases outside the gene matches: 9. Germline V gene data show CDR1 as SGHDT and CDR2 as YYEEEE. Documented treatment: oral pan-JAK inhibitor, 5-10 mg twice daily. Findings and caveats of the study: Throughout tofacitinib, many expanded lesional clones continued to persist in scalp and blood. The link between baseline CD8+ expansion and response remains uncertain with one nonresponder.

The rearrangement joins TRBV5-6 to TRBJ1-5; 9 bases fit TRBD1. The sample consisted of CD4+ T cells sorted from blood, taken at week 24, from a patient treated with tofacitinib. The sequence derives from a human donor with alopecia areata. CDR3 DNA sequence: TGTGCCAGCAGCCTAACATGGACAGGGGATAATCAGCCCCAGCATTTT. This gives the protein CASSLTWTGDNQPQHF.